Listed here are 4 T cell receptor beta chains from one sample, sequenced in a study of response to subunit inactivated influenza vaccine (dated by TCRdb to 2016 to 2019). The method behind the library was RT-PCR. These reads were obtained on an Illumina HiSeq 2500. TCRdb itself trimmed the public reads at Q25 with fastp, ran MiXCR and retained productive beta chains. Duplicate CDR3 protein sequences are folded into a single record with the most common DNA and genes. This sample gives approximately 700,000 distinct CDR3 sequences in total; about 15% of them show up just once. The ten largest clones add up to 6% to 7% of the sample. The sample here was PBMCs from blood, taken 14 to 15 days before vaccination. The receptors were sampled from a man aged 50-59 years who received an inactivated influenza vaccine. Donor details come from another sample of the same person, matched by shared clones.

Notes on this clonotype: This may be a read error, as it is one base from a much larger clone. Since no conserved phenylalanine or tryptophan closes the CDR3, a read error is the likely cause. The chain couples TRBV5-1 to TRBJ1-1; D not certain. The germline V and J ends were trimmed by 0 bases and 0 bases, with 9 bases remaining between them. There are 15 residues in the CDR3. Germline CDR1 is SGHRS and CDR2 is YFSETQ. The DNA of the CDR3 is TGCGCCAGCAGCTTGGGAACGGGAATGAACACTGAAGCTTTCCTT. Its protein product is CASSLGTGMNTEAFL.

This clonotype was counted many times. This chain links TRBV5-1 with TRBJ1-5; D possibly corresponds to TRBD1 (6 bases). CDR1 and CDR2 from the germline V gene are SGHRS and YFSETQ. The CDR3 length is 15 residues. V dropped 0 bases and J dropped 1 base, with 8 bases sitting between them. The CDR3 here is CASSLGGQSNQPQHF. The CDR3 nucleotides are TGCGCCAGCAGCTTGGGGGGGCAAAGCAATCAGCCCCAGCATTTT.

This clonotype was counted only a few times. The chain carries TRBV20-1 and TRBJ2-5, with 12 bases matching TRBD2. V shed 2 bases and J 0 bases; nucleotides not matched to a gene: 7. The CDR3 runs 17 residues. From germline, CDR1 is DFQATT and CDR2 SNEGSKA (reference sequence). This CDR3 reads CSARSGLAGGYQETQYF. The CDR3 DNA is TGCAGTGCTAGAAGCGGGCTAGCGGGGGGGTACCAAGAGACCCAGTACTTC.

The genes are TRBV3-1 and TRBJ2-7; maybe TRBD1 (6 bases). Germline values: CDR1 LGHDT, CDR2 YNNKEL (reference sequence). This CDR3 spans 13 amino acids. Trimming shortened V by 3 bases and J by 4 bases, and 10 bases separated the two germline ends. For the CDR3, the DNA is TGTGCCAGCAGCCACGCCAGGGGATACGAGCAGTACTTC. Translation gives CASSHARGYEQYF.